Included here is one T cell receptor (beta chain) sequence, with context. Its antigen remains unknown. This record comes from a study of beta chain features in type 1 diabetes. Study summary: Patient and healthy donor groups were alike in age, gender and cell yields. Study-wide results and limits: Type 1 diabetes patients showed a moderate but significant shortening of TCRB CDR3s in all four CD4+ subsets. Equally in patients and controls, shorter templates might have been favored by PCR.

V shed 1 base and J shed 9 bases, with 5 bases lying between them. Per germline, CDR1 SGHDT and CDR2 YYEEEE. CDR3 length: 11 residues. Investigators reverse transcribed all isolated RNA, so they sequenced expressed TCRB transcripts. Sequencing was performed with immunoSEQ multiplex PCR; in TCRdb, only in-frame clones are kept and a portion is missing. The table includes 640,000 or so clones, about an eighth detected once. Sequenced: naive CD4+ T cells from blood. This clonotype originated in a man younger than 30 with type 1 diabetes. V is TRBV5-6 and J is TRBJ2-1, with unresolved D. CDR3 sequence reads: CASSLRFEQFF. CDR3 sequence (DNA): TGTGCCAGCAGCTTGAGATTTGAGCAGTTCTTC.